This T cell receptor (beta chain) was recorded in a study of cytomegalovirus exposure and HLA in healthy donors. Findings and caveats of the study: Most TCR sequences were uncommon, yet certain public TCRs appeared in many donors. With high specificity and sensitivity, the classifier reportedly diagnosed cytomegalovirus status. As a later analysis showed, a missense DCLRE1C variant was linked to trimming of TCR beta V- and J-genes. Looking again later, the authors saw that most CMV-associated TCR beta chains seemed HLA-restricted.

This CDR3 has 15 residues. From germline, CDR1 is MNHNY and CDR2 SVGAGI (reference sequence). Trimming cost V 5 bases and J 4 bases; bases outside gene matches: 10. A word on this clone: Its antigen is not known.

Primers included in the PCR were 60 Vbeta and 13 Jbeta primers. Sequencing was performed with immunoSEQ multiplex PCR; in TCRdb, only in-frame clones are kept and a portion is missing. This repertoire shows roughly 120,000 clones, about 68% found once; its top ten account for around 9.7%. This receptor was taken from a woman aged 40 to 50 in good health and CMV-seropositive. Sequenced input: PBMCs. J is TRBJ1-1 and V is TRBV6-6; 7 nucleotides match TRBD1. The CDR3 DNA follows: TGTGCCAGCAGTCCAGGGACAGCCTTGAGCACTGAAGCTTTCTTT. Translating it yields CASSPGTALSTEAFF.